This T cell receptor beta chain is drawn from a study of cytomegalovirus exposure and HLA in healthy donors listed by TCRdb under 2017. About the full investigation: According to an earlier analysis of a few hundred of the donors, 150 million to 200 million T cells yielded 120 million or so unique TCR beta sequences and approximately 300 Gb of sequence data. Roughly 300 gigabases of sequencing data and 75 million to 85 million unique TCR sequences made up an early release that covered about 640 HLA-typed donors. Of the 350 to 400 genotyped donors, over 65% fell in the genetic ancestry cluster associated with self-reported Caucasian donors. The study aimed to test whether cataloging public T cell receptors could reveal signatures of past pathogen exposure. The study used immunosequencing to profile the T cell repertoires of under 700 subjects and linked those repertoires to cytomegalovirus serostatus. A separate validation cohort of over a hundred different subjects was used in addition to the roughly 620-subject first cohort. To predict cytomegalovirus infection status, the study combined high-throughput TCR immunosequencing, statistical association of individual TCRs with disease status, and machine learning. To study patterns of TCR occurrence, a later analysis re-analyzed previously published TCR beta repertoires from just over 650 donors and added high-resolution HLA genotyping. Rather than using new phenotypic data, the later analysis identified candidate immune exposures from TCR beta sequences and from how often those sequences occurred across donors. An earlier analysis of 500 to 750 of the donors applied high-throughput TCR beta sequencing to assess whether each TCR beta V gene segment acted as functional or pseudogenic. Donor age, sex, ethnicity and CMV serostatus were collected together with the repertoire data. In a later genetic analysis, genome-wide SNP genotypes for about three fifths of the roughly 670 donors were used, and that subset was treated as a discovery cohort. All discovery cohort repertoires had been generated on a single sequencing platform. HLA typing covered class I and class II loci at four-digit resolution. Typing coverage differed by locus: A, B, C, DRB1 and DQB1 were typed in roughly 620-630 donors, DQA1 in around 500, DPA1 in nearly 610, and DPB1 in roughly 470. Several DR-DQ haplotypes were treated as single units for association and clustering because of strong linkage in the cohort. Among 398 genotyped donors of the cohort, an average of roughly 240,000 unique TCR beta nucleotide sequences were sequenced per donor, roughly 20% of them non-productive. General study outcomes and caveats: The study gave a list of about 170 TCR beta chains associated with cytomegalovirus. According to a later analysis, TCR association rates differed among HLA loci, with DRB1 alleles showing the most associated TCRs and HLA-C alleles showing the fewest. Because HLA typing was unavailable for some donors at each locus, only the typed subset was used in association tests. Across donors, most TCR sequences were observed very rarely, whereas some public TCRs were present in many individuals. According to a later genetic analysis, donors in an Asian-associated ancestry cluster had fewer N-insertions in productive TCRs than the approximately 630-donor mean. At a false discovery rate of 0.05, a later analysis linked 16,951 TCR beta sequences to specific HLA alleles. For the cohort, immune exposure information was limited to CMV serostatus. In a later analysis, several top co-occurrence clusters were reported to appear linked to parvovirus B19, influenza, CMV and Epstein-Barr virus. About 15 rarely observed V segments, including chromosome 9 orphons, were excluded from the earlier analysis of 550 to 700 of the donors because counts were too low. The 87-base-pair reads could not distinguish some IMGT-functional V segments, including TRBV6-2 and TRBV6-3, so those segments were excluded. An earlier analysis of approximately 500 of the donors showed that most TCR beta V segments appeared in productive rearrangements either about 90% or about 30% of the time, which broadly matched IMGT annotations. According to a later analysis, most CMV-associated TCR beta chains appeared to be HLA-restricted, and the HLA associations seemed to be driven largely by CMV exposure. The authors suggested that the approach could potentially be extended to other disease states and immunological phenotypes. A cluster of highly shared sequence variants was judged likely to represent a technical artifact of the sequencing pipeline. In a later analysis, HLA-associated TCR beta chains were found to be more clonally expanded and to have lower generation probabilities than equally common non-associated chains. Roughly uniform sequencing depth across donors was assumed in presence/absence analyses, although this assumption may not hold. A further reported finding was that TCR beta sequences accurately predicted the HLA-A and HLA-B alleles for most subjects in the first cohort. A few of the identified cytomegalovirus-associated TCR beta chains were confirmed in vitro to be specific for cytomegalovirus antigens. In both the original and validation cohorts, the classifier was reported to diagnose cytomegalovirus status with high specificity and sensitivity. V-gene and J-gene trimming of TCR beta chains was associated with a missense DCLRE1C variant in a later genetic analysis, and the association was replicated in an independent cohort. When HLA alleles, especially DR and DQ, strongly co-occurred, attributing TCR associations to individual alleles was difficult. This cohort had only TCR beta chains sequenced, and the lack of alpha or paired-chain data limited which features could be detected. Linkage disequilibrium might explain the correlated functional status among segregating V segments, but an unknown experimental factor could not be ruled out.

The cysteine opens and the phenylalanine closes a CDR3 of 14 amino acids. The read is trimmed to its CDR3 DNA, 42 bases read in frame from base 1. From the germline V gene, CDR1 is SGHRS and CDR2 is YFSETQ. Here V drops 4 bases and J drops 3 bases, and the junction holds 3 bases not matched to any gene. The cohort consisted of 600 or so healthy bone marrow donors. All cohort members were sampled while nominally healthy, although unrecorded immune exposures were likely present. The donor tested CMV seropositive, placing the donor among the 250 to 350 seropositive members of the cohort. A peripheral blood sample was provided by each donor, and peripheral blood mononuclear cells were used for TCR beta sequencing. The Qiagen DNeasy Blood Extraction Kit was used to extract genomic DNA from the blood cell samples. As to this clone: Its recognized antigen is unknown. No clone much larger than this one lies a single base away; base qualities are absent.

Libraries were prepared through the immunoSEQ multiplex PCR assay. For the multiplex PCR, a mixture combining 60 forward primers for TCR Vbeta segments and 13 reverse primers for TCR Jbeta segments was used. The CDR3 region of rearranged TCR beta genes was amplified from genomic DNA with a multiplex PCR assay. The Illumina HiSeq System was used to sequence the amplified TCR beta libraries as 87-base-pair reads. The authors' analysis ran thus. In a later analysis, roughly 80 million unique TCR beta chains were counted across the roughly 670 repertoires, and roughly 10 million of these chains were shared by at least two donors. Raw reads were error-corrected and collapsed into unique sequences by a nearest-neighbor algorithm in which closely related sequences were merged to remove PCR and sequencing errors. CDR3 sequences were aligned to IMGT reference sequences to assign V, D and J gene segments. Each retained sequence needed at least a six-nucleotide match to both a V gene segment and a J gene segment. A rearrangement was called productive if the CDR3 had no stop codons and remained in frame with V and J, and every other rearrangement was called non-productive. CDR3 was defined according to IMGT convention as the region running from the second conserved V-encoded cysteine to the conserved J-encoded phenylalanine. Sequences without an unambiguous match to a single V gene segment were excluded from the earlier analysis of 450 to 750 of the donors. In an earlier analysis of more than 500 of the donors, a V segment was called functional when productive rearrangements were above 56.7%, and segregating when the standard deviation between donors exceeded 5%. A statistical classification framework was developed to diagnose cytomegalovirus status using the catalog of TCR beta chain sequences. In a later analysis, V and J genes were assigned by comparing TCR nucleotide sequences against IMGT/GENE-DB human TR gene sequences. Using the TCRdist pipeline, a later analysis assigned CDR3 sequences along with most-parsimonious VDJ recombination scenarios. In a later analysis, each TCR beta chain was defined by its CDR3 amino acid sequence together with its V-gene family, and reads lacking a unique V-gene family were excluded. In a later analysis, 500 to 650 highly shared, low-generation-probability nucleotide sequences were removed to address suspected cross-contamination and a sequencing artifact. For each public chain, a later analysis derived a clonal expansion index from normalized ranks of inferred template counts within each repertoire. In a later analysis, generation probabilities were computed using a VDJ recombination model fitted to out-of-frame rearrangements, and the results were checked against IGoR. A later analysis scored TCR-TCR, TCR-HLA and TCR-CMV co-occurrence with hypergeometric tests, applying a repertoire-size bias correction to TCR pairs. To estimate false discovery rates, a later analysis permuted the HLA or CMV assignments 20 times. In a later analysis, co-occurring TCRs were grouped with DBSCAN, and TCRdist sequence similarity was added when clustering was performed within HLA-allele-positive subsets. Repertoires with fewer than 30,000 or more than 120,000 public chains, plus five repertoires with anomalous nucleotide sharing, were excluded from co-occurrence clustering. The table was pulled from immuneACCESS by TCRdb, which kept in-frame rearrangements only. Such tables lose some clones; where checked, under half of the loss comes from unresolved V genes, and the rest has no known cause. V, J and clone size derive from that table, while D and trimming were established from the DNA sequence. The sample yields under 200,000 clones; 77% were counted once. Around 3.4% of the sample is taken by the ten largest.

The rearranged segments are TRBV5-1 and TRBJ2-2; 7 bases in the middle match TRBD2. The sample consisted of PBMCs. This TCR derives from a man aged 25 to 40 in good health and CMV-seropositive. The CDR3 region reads CASSPGRDTGELFF. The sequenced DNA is TGCGCCAGCAGCCCAGGGAGGGACACCGGGGAGCTGTTTTTT.